The rows below give T cell receptor beta chains drawn from one sample of a study of cytomegalovirus exposure and HLA in healthy donors. Generated by immunoSEQ multiplex PCR, the TCRdb table keeps only in-frame clones and is missing some. Altogether about 130,000 clones are present, 70% to 85% being singletons, with the ten largest covering approximately 3%. Sample: PBMCs. The receptors shown here come from a boy between 2 and 15 years old in good health and CMV-seronegative. CDR3s include the opening cysteine and the closing phenylalanine or tryptophan. Clone size appears in some rows only: once, few, many, or a class for an expanded clone.

v_gene	abundance	j_gene	CDR3aa
TRBV4-1	few	TRBJ2-2	CASSLAGFNTGELFF
TRBV5-1	NA	TRBJ1-1	CASSLAVGGTTEAFF
TRBV7-2	NA	TRBJ1-1	CASSLAPGQTPLAFF
TRBV6-4	NA	TRBJ2-3	CASSDSTSATDTQYF
TRBV19	NA	TRBJ2-7	CASSMKFGGGGYEQYF
TRBV7-8	NA	TRBJ1-5	CASSPGYRNGNQPQHF
TRBV29-1	medium-sized	TRBJ1-3	CSVGGQDGNTIYF
TRBV11-2	NA	TRBJ2-1	CASSLAGLAGKTYNEQFF
TRBV27	NA	TRBJ2-5	CASSLYTSGRGETQYF
TRBV19	NA	TRBJ1-5	CASSWGQGGNQPQHF
TRBV19	NA	TRBJ1-1	CASSTAGTVLSEAFF
TRBV19	NA	TRBJ2-2	CASTDRNTGELFF
TRBV4-2	once	TRBJ2-5	CASSQEASGARKETQYF
TRBV9	NA	TRBJ2-1	CASSASGNAYNEQFF
TRBV2	NA	TRBJ2-2	CASRSRGDTGELFF
TRBV6-4	NA	TRBJ2-5	CASSENSAQETQYF